The clone carrying this T cell receptor (beta chain) was counted ten times or more. What it binds is unknown. This sample was taken from a study of T cells in Graves' hyperthyroidism and ophthalmopathy. In germline, CDR1 is MNHNS, CDR2 SASEGT. Trimming took off 5 bases at V and 4 bases at J, with 9 bases between the two ends. This CDR3 has 13 residues. Exclusions: uncontrolled infection, other autoimmune disease, pregnancy, lactation. The diagnoses drew upon clinical symptoms, serum thyroxine and TRAb, thyroid ultrasound and orbital computed tomography. RNA transcripts provided the source from which TCR beta CDR3 regions were amplified. The HTBI set primed first-round TCR CDR3 RT-PCR. TCRdb re-called the multiplex PCR reads through MiXCR, storing one row per CDR3 protein. The data hold some 440,000 distinct CDR3 sequences, with approximately 15% observed a single time. Broader study findings: Blood also contained most expanded thyroid clonotypes above 0.001.

The sequencing sample was made of blood. The chain is built from TRBV6-1 and TRBJ1-5, with D possibly matching TRBD1 (6 bases). This receptor was taken from a woman aged 18-35 years with Graves' hyperthyroidism. The CDR3 DNA reads TGTGCCAGCAGTTCACAGGGTAATCAGCCCCAGCATTTT. Amino acids: CASSSQGNQPQHF.